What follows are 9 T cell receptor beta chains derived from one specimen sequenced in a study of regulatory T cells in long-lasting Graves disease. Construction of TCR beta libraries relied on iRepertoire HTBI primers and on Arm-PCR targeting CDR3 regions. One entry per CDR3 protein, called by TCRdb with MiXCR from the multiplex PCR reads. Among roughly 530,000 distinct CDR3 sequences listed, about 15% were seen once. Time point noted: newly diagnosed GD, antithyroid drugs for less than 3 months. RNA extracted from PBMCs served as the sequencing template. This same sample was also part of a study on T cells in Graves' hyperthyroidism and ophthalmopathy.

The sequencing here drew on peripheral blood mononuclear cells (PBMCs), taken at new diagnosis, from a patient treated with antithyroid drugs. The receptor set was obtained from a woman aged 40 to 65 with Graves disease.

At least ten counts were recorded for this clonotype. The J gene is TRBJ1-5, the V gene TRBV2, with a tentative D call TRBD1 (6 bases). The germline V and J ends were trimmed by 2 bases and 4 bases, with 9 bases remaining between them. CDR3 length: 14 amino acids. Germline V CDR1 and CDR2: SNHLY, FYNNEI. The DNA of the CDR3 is TGTGCCAGCAGTGAAAGGGGGATTAATCAGCCCCAGCATTTT. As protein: CASSERGINQPQHF. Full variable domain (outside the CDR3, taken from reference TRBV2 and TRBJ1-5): EPEVTQTPSHQVTQMGQEVILRCVPISNHLYFYWYRQILGQKVEFLVSFYNNEISEKSEIFDDQFSVERPDGSNFTLKIRSTKLEDSAMYFCASSERGINQPQHFGDGTRLSIL.

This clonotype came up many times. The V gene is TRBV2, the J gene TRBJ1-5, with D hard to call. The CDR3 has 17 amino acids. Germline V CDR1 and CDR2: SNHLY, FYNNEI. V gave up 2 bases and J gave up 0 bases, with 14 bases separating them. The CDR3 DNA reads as TGTGCCAGCAGTGAATTTCTCTTCTGGGATAGCAATCAGCCCCAGCATTTT. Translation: CASSEFLFWDSNQPQHF.

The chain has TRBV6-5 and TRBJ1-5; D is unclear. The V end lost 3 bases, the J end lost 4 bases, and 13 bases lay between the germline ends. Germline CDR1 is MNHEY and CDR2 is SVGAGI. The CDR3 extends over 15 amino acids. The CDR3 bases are TGTGCCAGCAGTTATTGGGAGGGAGGGAATCAGCCCCAGCATTTT. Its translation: CASSYWEGGNQPQHF.

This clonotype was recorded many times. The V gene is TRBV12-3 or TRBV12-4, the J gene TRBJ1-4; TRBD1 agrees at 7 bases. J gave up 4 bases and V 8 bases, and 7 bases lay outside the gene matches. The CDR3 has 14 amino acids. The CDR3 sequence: CASRRDSHNEKLFF. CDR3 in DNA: TGTGCCAGCCGGAGGGACAGCCATAATGAAAAACTGTTTTTT.

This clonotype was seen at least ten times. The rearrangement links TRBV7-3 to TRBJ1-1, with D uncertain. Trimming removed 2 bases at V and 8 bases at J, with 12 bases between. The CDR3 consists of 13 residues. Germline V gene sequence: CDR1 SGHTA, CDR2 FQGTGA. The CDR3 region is CASSLGVDKEAFF. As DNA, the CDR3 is TGTGCCAGCAGCTTAGGGGTAGACAAAGAAGCTTTCTTT.

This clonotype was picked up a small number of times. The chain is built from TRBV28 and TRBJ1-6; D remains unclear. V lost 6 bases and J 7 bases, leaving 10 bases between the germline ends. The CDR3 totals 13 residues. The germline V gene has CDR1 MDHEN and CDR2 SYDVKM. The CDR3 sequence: CASRLPGNSPLHF. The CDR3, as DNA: TGTGCCAGCAGACTCCCCGGAAATTCACCCCTCCACTTT. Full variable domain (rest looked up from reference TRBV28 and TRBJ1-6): DVKVTQSSRYLVKRTGEKVFLECVQDMDHENMFWYRQDPGLGLRLIYFSYDVKMKEKGDIPEGYSVSREKKERFSLILESASTNQTSMYLCASRLPGNSPLHFGNGTRLTVT.

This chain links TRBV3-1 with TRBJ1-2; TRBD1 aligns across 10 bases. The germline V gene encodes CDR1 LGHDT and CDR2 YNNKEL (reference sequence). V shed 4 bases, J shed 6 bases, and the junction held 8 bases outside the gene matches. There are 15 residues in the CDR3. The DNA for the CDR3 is TGTGCCAGCAGCCCCGGGACAGGGGTAGGAAATGGCTACACCTTC. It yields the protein CASSPGTGVGNGYTF.

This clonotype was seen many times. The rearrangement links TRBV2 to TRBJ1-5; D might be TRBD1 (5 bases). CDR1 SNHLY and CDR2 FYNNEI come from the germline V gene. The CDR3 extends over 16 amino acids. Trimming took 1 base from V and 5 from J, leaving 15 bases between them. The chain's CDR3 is CASSEEAGFGDQPQHF. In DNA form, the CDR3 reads TGTGCCAGCAGTGAAGAGGCAGGGTTTGGAGATCAGCCCCAGCATTTT.

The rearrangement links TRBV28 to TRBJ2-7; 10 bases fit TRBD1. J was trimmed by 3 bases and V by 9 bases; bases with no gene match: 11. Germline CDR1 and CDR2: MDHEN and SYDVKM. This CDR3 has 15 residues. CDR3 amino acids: CASSITTGGYYEQYF. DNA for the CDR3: TGTGCCAGTAGTATCACGACAGGGGGCTACTACGAGCAGTACTTC.